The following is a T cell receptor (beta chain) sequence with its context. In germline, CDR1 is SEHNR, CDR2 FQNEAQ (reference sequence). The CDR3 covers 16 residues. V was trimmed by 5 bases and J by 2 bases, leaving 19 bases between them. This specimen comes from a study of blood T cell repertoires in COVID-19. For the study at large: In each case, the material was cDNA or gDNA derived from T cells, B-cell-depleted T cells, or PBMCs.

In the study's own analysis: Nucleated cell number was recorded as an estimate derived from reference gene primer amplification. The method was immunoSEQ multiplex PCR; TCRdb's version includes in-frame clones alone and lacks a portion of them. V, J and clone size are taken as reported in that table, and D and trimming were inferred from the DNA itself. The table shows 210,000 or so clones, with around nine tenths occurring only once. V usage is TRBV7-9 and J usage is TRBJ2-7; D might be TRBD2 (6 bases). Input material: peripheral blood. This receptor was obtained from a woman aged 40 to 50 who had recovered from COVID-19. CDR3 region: CASSPLWRVVPYEQYF. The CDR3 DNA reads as TGTGCCAGCAGCCCGCTTTGGAGGGTAGTACCCTACGAGCAGTACTTC.